The 23 T cell receptor beta chains reported below all come from one sample, sequenced in a study of blood T cell repertoires in COVID-19. Here immunoSEQ multiplex PCR was the method, and the copy in TCRdb shows in-frame clones only, minus some. This sample has 200,000 to 250,000 clones, with approximately 88% found just once. Sequencing used peripheral blood. The receptors originated from a man aged 55-75 years who had recovered from COVID-19.

V and J are TRBV11-2 and TRBJ1-2, with D tentatively TRBD1 (5 bases). The CDR3 consists of 14 residues. Per germline, CDR1 SGHAT and CDR2 FQNNGV. V shed 5 bases and J shed 8 bases, with 18 bases lying between them. DNA for the CDR3: TGTGCCAGCAGCCCCCTAGGCGGACACCGCGGCTACACCTTC. It encodes CASSPLGGHRGYTF.

The chain links TRBV5-4 to TRBJ1-5; D gene unclear. Germline V gives CDR1 SGHNT, CDR2 YYREEE (reference sequence). V lost 0 bases to trimming and J lost 2 bases, with 9 bases between them. The CDR3 runs 15 residues. The CDR3 here is CASSLGVNGNQPQHF. The DNA of the CDR3 is TGTGCCAGCAGCTTGGGAGTTAACGGCAATCAGCCCCAGCATTTT.

V and J are TRBV11-3 and TRBJ1-1; D is unresolved. Looked up from germline, CDR1 is SGHNT and CDR2 is YENEEA. V was cut by 5 bases and J by 11 bases, with 15 bases left in between. The CDR3 is 12 amino acids. CDR3 sequence reads: CASSLRGNVAFF. The CDR3 DNA sequence: TGTGCCAGCAGCCTAAGAGGGAATGTGGCTTTCTTT.

The chain carries TRBV29-1 and TRBJ1-1; 7 positions agree with TRBD1. This CDR3 contains 12 residues. Germline V gives CDR1 SQVTM, CDR2 ANQGSEA. V gave up 6 bases and J gave up 5 bases; unmatched junction bases: 6. DNA of the CDR3: TGCAGCGTGGAGACAGGGATGACTGAAGCTTTCTTT. Protein product: CSVETGMTEAFF.

The chain has TRBV29-1 and TRBJ2-1; tentatively, D is TRBD1 (5 bases). The ends were cut back, 5 bases at V and 0 bases at J, with 17 bases in the middle. Germline CDR1 reads SQVTM; CDR2 reads ANQGSEA. The CDR3 covers 16 residues. The DNA for the CDR3 is TGCAGCGTTTTACGACAGTTACTAAGCTCCTACAATGAGCAGTTCTTC. Encoded protein: CSVLRQLLSSYNEQFF.

This rearrangement joins TRBV4-3 to TRBJ2-2, with 11 bases that match TRBD2. CDR1 is LGHNA and CDR2 is YSLEER in the germline V gene. Unmatched junction bases numbered 9, after V lost 4 bases and J lost 8 bases. The CDR3 is 16 amino acids. The CDR3 DNA reads as TGCGCCAGCAGCCCTGGGACTAGCGGACAGCTAGGGGAGCTGTTTTTT. This sequence encodes CASSPGTSGQLGELFF.

The chain links TRBV28 to TRBJ2-2, with TRBD2 matching 14 bases. The CDR3 contains 17 residues. V shed 5 bases and J 5 bases; nucleotides not matched to a gene: 7. Germline loops: CDR1 MDHEN, CDR2 SYDVKM. This CDR3 is CASSVAGTSGRTGELFF. CDR3 sequence (DNA): TGTGCCAGCAGTGTAGCAGGGACTAGCGGGAGAACCGGGGAGCTGTTTTTT.

J is TRBJ2-5 and V is TRBV12-3 or TRBV12-4; the D gene is possibly TRBD1 (5 bases). The V and J ends lost 5 bases and 1 base respectively, with 8 bases between them. The CDR3 is 13 residues long. The CDR3 protein is CASSRQIQETQYF. CDR3 DNA sequence: TGTGCCAGCAGTCGACAGATCCAAGAGACCCAGTACTTC.

The V gene is TRBV5-4, the J gene TRBJ2-7, with D possibly matching TRBD1 (6 bases). CDR3 length: 14 residues. V lost 4 bases, J lost 3 bases, and 14 bases lay in between. Germline V lookup: CDR1 SGHNT, CDR2 YYREEE (reference sequence). CDR3 nucleotides: TGTGCCAGCAGCAGCGGACAGCTAAACTACGAGCAGTACTTC. It codes for CASSSGQLNYEQYF. Full variable domain (remainder filled in from reference TRBV5-4 and TRBJ2-7): ETGVTQSPTHLIKTRGQQVTLRCSSQSGHNTVSWYQQALGQGPQFIFQYYREEENGRGNFPPRFSGLQFPNYSSELNVNALELDDSALYLCASSSGQLNYEQYFGPGTRLTVT.

V is TRBV19 and J is TRBJ2-7, with a weak D call TRBD2 (6 bases). Germline V lookup: CDR1 LNHDA, CDR2 SQIVND (reference sequence). With 2 bases removed from V and 2 bases from J, the gap between germline ends came to 13 bases. This CDR3 has 15 residues. For the CDR3, the DNA is TGTGCCAGTAGTATATCTAGCGCTCGACCCTACGAGCAGTACTTC. Protein: CASSISSARPYEQYF.

The J gene is TRBJ2-2, the V gene TRBV19; TRBD2 might be the D (6 bases). This CDR3 spans 13 amino acids. In germline, CDR1 is LNHDA, CDR2 SQIVND (reference sequence). Trimming pared 6 bases from V and 7 bases from J, leaving 12 bases between. The DNA for the CDR3 is TGTGCCAGTAGCTCTACTAGCCACGGGGAGCTGTTTTTT. Encoded protein: CASSSTSHGELFF.

The rearrangement links TRBV7-2 to TRBJ1-1; TRBD1 matches at 10 bases. The CDR3 covers 15 residues. Germline CDR1 reads SGHTA; CDR2 reads FQGNSA. V dropped 4 bases and J dropped 6; count of bases not matched to a gene: 8. CDR3: CASSYDRGPGAEAFF. DNA for the CDR3: TGTGCCAGCAGCTACGACAGGGGGCCAGGGGCTGAAGCTTTCTTT.

The chain joins TRBV14 to TRBJ2-5; 10 bases map to TRBD1. CDR3 length: 17 amino acids. The V gene end was trimmed by 2 bases and the J gene end by 4 bases; junction bases not matched to a gene: 10. Germline CDR1 SGHDN, CDR2 FVKESK. CDR3: CASSQRRGTGVGETQYF. Written as DNA, the CDR3 is TGTGCCAGCAGCCAAAGAAGAGGGACAGGGGTAGGAGAGACCCAGTACTTC.

The gene calls are TRBV5-8 and TRBJ2-7, with TRBD2 matching over 8 bases. Germline CDR1 and CDR2: SGHTS and YDEGEE. The CDR3 loop spans 17 amino acids. The trim removed 2 bases at V and 0 bases at J, leaving 10 bases unmatched. CDR3 loop: CASSFGASGSSSYEQYF. CDR3 DNA sequence: TGTGCCAGCAGCTTTGGGGCTAGCGGGTCCAGCTCCTACGAGCAGTACTTC.

The V call is TRBV19, the J call TRBJ1-1; tentative D call: TRBD1 (5 bases). The CDR3 contains 14 residues. V gave up 10 bases and J gave up 1 base, with 16 bases separating them. Germline lookup yields CDR1 LNHDA and CDR2 SQIVND (reference sequence). CDR3 DNA sequence: TGTGCCACGAACCGCGGGGCGCGGAACACTGAAGCTTTCTTT. Protein: CATNRGARNTEAFF.

The chain carries TRBV5-1 and TRBJ2-5, with 7 positions matching TRBD1. Germline trimming cut 0 bases from V and 5 bases from J; bases unmatched to any gene: 4. CDR3 size: 14 residues. Per the germline V gene, CDR1 is SGHRS and CDR2 is YFSETQ. The CDR3 nucleotides read TGCGCCAGCAGCTTGGGACAGGGCGGGGAGACCCAGTACTTC. Translating it yields CASSLGQGGETQYF.

The rearrangement joins TRBV12-3 or TRBV12-4 to TRBJ2-3, with TRBD1 matching over 7 bases. The trim removed 5 bases at V and 6 bases at J, leaving 5 bases unmatched. This CDR3 comprises 13 residues. CDR3 sequence: CASSPGGWDTQYF. The CDR3 nucleotides are TGTGCCAGCAGTCCAGGGGGTTGGGATACGCAGTATTTT.

The rearrangement uses TRBV5-4 and TRBJ2-7; 14 bases are a match to TRBD2. Germline CDR1 SGHNT, CDR2 YYREEE (reference sequence). V trimming: 3 bases; J trimming: 4 bases; junction bases outside the gene matches: 6. This CDR3 is built from 16 residues. CDR3 in amino acids: CASSSPGTSGSYEQYF. The DNA for the CDR3 is TGTGCCAGCAGCTCTCCTGGGACTAGCGGGAGTTACGAGCAGTACTTC. The full variable domain, with the rest looked up from reference TRBV5-4 and TRBJ2-7, is ETGVTQSPTHLIKTRGQQVTLRCSSQSGHNTVSWYQQALGQGPQFIFQYYREEENGRGNFPPRFSGLQFPNYSSELNVNALELDDSALYLCASSSPGTSGSYEQYFGPGTRLTVT.

This chain links TRBV13 with TRBJ2-2; D unclear. The V end lost 6 bases, the J end lost 3 bases, and 11 bases lay between the germline ends. This CDR3 is built from 14 residues. CDR1 is PRHDT and CDR2 is FYEKMQ in the germline V gene (reference sequence). This chain's CDR3 is CASRQLPYTGELFF. CDR3 DNA: TGTGCCAGCAGACAATTGCCCTACACCGGGGAGCTGTTTTTT.

This chain links TRBV19 with TRBJ1-1; 7 bases align to TRBD1. V shed 3 bases and J 0 bases; nucleotides not matched to a gene: 7. CDR1 and CDR2 from the germline V gene are LNHDA and SQIVND (reference sequence). The CDR3 has 16 residues. The CDR3 sequence is CASSIQDRIVNTEAFF. The CDR3 region has the DNA TGTGCCAGTAGTATCCAGGACAGGATAGTGAACACTGAAGCTTTCTTT.

CDR3 in amino acids: CASSGDSGVETQYF. The CDR3 DNA reads TGTGCCAGCAGTGGGGATAGCGGGGTTGAGACCCAGTACTTC. V usage is TRBV2 and J usage is TRBJ2-5, with TRBD2 identical over 8 bases. This CDR3 has 14 residues. Looked up from germline, CDR1 is SNHLY and CDR2 is FYNNEI. V was pared by 4 bases and J by 5 bases, with 6 bases of the junction left unmatched.

V is TRBV6-5 and J is TRBJ2-1; no clear D gene. Deletions cut 6 bases from V and 10 bases from J, with 10 bases between. This CDR3 has 11 residues. In germline, CDR1 is MNHEY, CDR2 SVGAGI. CDR3 residues: CASSYPGEQFF. DNA for the CDR3: TGTGCCAGCAGCTACCCCGGGGAGCAGTTCTTC.

This clone has a handful of counts. The chain has TRBV12-3 or TRBV12-4 and TRBJ1-1, with 8 bases identical to TRBD1. The CDR3 spans 13 residues. The J segment lost 4 bases and the V segment lost 5 bases, leaving 3 bases of the junction unmatched. The DNA of the CDR3 is TGTGCCAGCAGTAGAACAGGGGGCACTGAAGCTTTCTTT. It is translated as CASSRTGGTEAFF.